This TCR beta chain was identified during a study of T cell responses to AZD1222 COVID-19 vaccine. The wider study: Second doses that came at about 4 or about 12 weeks were put together.

A few counts support this clone. The antigen is not known. Produced via immunoSEQ multiplex PCR; TCRdb's table is partial and in-frame only. This sample has 68,000 or so clones, with 65% to 80% found just once. Study conclusions and caveats: At baseline, just 5 or 6 AZD1222 recipients tested seropositive. Donors were mostly white British, more females; clonal diversity possibly underestimated. Researchers report vaccine-associated CD4 TCRs spanning spike, with dominance at 160-218 and 743-854.

V was cut by 4 bases and J by 5 bases, with 8 bases left in between. The CDR3 spans 12 residues. Germline V CDR1 and CDR2: MNHEY, SVGAGI. The sample was peripheral blood, taken on day 0 of AZD1222 vaccination. This sequence originates from an adult in good health. This sequence joins TRBV6-5 and TRBJ2-5; D unresolved. In DNA, the CDR3 is TGTGCCAGCAGTTCCCTGGGTGAGACCCAGTACTTC. Protein sequence: CASSSLGETQYF.